The entry that follows covers one T cell receptor beta chain sequence. Its antigen remains unidentified. Base qualities were left out, and no much larger clone turns up one base away. The library was prepared using 5' RACE. The listed sequencing device is NextSeq 500. To allow correction of PCR and sequencing errors, the TCR library protocol tagged every TCR cDNA molecule with a unique molecular identifier. The original methods were these. TCR identification, UMI-based error correction and CDR3 extraction were all carried out with Decombinator tools. TCRs above a frequency of 2 per 1,000, corresponding to the top 1% of the tumor frequency distribution, were defined as expanded. Renyi diversity was calculated using the R vegan package after each repertoire was subsampled 100 times to 5,000 TCRs. CDR3 similarity networks were constructed using string-kernel similarity of amino acid triplets, with links drawn between CDR3s whose pairwise similarity was above 0.82. TCRdb trimmed the raw reads at Q25, called clones with MiXCR and kept productive beta chains. Rows are unified per CDR3 protein, each entry keeping the most common DNA and genes. None of the V and J calls come from the authors' own analysis; TCRdb made them. The sample has about 21,000 distinct CDR3 sequences on record, approximately 4.5% of them singletons. The ten top clones hold 7.4% of the sample.

These data originate in a study of spatial heterogeneity in lung cancer (dated by TCRdb to 2018 to 2020). Study-level background: More beta-chain than alpha-chain transcripts were consistently detected, likely reflecting higher beta-chain transcript abundance. In the raw uncorrected reads, each unique combination of TCR and UMI appeared more than ten times on average. TCR alpha and beta repertoires were quantitatively compared across multiple tumor regions, matched nontumor lung and blood in non-small cell lung cancer. Nonsynonymous mutation counts, determined by whole-exome sequencing of tumor tissue, were related to features of the TCR repertoire. Both alpha and beta chains were TCR-sequenced in samples taken at surgery, namely 220 tumor regions, around 61 matched nontumor lung samples and around 53 PBMC samples. Study-wide findings and limitations: Additional single-cell paired TCR alpha and beta sequencing was considered necessary to confirm, at a functional level, the hypothesis that regional TCRs recognize regional mutations. Ubiquitous expanded tumor TCRs were found in blood more often at tumor resection than at routine follow-up.

Reading the germline V gene gives CDR1 SNHLY and CDR2 FYNNEI. The CDR3 measures 12 amino acids from cysteine to phenylalanine. The only DNA kept is the CDR3, 36 bases in frame from the first base. Between the V and J ends, shortened by 4 bases and 7 bases respectively, the junction contains 10 bases. The time point label for this specimen denotes: sample taken at primary tumor resection. TCR sequencing used whole RNA extracted from tumor and nontumor lung tissue, or from cryopreserved PBMC samples, without cell sorting. Samples were obtained from around 72 patients with early-stage, untreated non-small cell lung cancer from the lung TRACERx cohort. Patients were selected for TCR sequencing only if sufficient RNA was available from at least two tumor regions.

The rearrangement joined TRBV2 to TRBJ1-2, with the identity of the D gene unclear. The TCR comes from a male donor with early-stage non-small cell lung cancer. The sample here was PBMCs, taken at surgery. CDR3 reads: CASSATGTGYTF. The sequenced DNA is TGTGCCAGCAGTGCGACGGGAACTGGCTACACCTTC.